Below, 9 T cell receptor beta chains from the same sample are listed, as sequenced in a study of T cell responses to AZD1222 COVID-19 vaccine. Libraries were prepared by immunoSEQ multiplex PCR; TCRdb keeps only in-frame clonotypes and omits some of them. This table holds 100,000 to 150,000 clones, about 89% found once. Source: peripheral blood, taken on day 0 of MenACWY control vaccination. The receptors were sampled from an adult in good health.

The V gene is TRBV7-2, the J gene TRBJ2-3, with D unclear. The CDR3 is 15 amino acids. CDR1 and CDR2 from the germline V gene are SGHTA and FQGNSA. The V gene lost 1 base and the J gene lost 0 bases, with 8 bases spanning the gap. CDR3 nucleotides: TGTGCCAGCAGCTTAGTATCAACTAGCACAGATACGCAGTATTTT. This sequence encodes CASSLVSTSTDTQYF.

J is TRBJ2-3 and V is TRBV7-9, with 15 bases aligning to TRBD2. The CDR3 is 18 residues long. Germline V lookup: CDR1 SEHNR, CDR2 FQNEAQ (reference sequence). Trimming took 2 bases from V and 2 from J; bases not matched to a gene: 5. CDR3 protein: CASSLRWTSGGATDTQYF. DNA for the CDR3: TGTGCCAGCAGCTTAAGGTGGACTAGCGGGGGGGCCACAGATACGCAGTATTTT.

The rearrangement uses TRBV6-5 and TRBJ2-3, with 10 bases aligning to TRBD2. This CDR3 region has 16 residues. V lost 3 bases, J lost 1 base, and 4 bases stayed unmatched. Germline assignment: CDR1 MNHEY and CDR2 SVGAGI. This chain's CDR3 is CASSYRSGRGTDTQYF. The CDR3 DNA reads TGTGCCAGCAGTTATAGAAGCGGGAGGGGCACAGATACGCAGTATTTT.

The chain has TRBV9 and TRBJ2-1; unclear D gene. Per germline, CDR1 SGDLS and CDR2 YYNGEE. This CDR3 spans 15 amino acids. Trimming removed 6 bases at V and 1 base at J, with 14 bases between. The CDR3 region is CASTVNPDSYNEQFF. The CDR3 DNA sequence: TGTGCCAGCACCGTTAACCCGGATTCCTACAATGAGCAGTTCTTC.

The rearrangement links TRBV18 to TRBJ1-4, with D possibly being TRBD1 (5 bases). Germline lookup yields CDR1 KGHSH and CDR2 LQKENI. The CDR3 extends over 18 amino acids. V gave up 3 bases and J gave up 8 bases, with 25 bases separating them. This CDR3 is CASSPRQLPPTSKEKLFF. CDR3 DNA: TGTGCCAGCTCACCTCGACAGCTCCCCCCGACGTCCAAGGAAAAACTGTTTTTT.

The chain joins TRBV15 to TRBJ2-5; the match to TRBD2 covers 7 bases. The trim removed 4 bases at V and 3 bases at J, leaving 8 bases unmatched. CDR3 length equals 15 residues. Germline lookup yields CDR1 LNHNV and CDR2 YYDKDF (reference sequence). This CDR3 reads CATSTGGLGKETQYF. The DNA of the CDR3 is TGTGCCACCAGCACGGGGGGACTCGGTAAAGAGACCCAGTACTTC.

This clone was seen just once. The chain uses TRBV29-1 and TRBJ1-1; possible D gene TRBD1, 5 bases. Trimming pared 5 bases from V and 0 bases from J, leaving 19 bases between. Germline-derived CDR1 and CDR2 are SQVTM and ANQGSEA. The CDR3 totals 16 residues. CDR3 in amino acids: CSVRTGSLGVNTEAFF. The CDR3 DNA sequence: TGCAGCGTTCGTACAGGTTCGCTGGGTGTGAACACTGAAGCTTTCTTT.

Comments on this clone: Germline and junction disagree at one end, which may indicate a read error. The genes are TRBV6-1 and TRBJ2-7, with 10 bases matching TRBD2. This CDR3 is built from 16 residues. CDR1 MNHNS and CDR2 SASEGT come from the germline V gene. The CDR3 DNA sequence: TGTGCCAGCAGTGAAAGGTGGAGCGGGAGGGCCCTCAGTGAGGACTTC. Its translation: CASSERWSGRALSEDF.

The CDR3 is CASSQVDQHAFF. The CDR3 DNA sequence: TGTGCCAGCAGCCAAGTGGACCAGCATGCTTTCTTT. This chain joins TRBV3-1 (or the pseudogene TRBV3-2) and TRBJ1-1; D call uncertain. V lost 1 base, J lost 11 bases, and 11 bases lay in between. Per the germline V gene, CDR1 is LGHDT and CDR2 is YNNKEL (reference sequence). CDR3 length: 12 residues.